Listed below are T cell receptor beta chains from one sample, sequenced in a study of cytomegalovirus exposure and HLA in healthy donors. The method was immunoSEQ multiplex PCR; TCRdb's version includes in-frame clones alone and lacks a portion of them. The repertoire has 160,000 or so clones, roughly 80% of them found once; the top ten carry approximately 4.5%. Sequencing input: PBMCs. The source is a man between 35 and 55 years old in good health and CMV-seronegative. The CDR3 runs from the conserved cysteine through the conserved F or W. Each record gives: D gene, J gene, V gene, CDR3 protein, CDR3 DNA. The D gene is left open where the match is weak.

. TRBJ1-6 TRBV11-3 CASSGTPGSRDSPLHF TGTGCCAGCAGCGGGACACCGGGGAGCCGGGATTCACCCCTCCACTTT
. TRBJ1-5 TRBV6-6 CASAGGQGINQPQHF TGTGCCAGCGCTGGGGGCCAGGGAATCAATCAGCCCCAGCATTTT
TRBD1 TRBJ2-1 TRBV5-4 CASRLDRGIYNEQFF TGTGCCAGCAGATTGGACAGGGGGATCTACAATGAGCAGTTCTTC
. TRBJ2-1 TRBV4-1 CASSPAGYNEQFF TGCGCCAGCAGCCCTGCGGGGTACAATGAGCAGTTCTTC
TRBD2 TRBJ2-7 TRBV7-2 CASSSSSGDVYEQYF TGTGCCAGCAGCTCATCTAGCGGGGACGTCTACGAGCAGTACTTC
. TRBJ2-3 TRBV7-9 CASSIAAGGTDTQYF TGTGCCAGCAGCATCGCGGCAGGGGGCACAGATACGCAGTATTTT
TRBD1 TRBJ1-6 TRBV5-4 CASSSQGVDSPLHF TGTGCCAGCAGCTCGCAGGGGGTGGATTCACCCCTCCACTTT
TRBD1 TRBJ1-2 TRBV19 CASSTGGQGLNYGYTF TGTGCCAGTAGTACCGGAGGACAGGGGCTTAACTATGGCTACACCTTC
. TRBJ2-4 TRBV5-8 CASSLGGINIQYF TGTGCCAGCAGCTTGGGAGGGATAAACATTCAGTACTTC
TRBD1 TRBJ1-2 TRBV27 CASSHNRDRGIDGYTF TGTGCCAGCAGCCACAACCGGGACAGGGGTATAGATGGCTACACCTTC